This T cell receptor beta chain stems from a study of cytomegalovirus exposure and HLA in healthy donors. For the study at large: Researchers previously reported finding 90 million to 120 million unique TCR beta sequences from some 180 million T cells.

The PCR made use of 60 Vbeta and 13 Jbeta primers. Only in-frame clones appear in the TCRdb table, and some are missing; sequencing was by immunoSEQ multiplex PCR. The sample yields 150,000 to 200,000 clones, 70% to 85% seen once. The V end lost 1 base, the J end lost 5 bases, and 14 bases lay between the germline ends. The CDR3 has 15 amino acids. Germline V gene data show CDR1 as MGHRA and CDR2 as YSYEKL. In regard to this clone: Its antigen is not identified.

Findings and caveats of the study: Reportedly, a later analysis found an Asian-associated ancestry cluster had fewer N-insertions than the roughly 700-donor mean. Highly shared variants forming one cluster were likely a sequencing artifact.

The chain has TRBV4-1 and TRBJ1-2; D is ambiguous. The clonotype was recovered from a woman in her twenties or thirties in good health and CMV-seronegative. The specimen sequenced was PBMCs. Here the CDR3 reads CASSQAHTGGYGYTF. The CDR3 DNA reads TGCGCCAGCAGCCAAGCCCATACGGGCGGGTATGGCTACACCTTC.